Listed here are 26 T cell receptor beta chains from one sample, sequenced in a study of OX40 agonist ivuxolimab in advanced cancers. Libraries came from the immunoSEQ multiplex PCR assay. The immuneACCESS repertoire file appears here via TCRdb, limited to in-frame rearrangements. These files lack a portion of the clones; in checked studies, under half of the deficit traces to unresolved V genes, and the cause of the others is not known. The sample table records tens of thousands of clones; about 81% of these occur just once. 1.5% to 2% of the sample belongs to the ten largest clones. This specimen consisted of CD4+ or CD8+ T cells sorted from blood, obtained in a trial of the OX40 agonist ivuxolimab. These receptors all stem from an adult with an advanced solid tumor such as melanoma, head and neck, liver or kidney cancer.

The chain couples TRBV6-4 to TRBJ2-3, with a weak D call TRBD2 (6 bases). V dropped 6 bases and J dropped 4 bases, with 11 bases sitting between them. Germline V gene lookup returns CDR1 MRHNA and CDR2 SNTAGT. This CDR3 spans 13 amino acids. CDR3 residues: CASSRGSADTQYF. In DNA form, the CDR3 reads TGTGCCAGCAGCCGGGGGTCGGCAGATACGCAGTATTTT.

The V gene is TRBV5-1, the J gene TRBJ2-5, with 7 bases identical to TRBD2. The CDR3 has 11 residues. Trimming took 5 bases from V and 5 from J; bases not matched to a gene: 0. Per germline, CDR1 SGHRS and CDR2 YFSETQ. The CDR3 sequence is CASRLAETQYF. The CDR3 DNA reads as TGCGCCAGCAGACTAGCGGAGACCCAGTACTTC.

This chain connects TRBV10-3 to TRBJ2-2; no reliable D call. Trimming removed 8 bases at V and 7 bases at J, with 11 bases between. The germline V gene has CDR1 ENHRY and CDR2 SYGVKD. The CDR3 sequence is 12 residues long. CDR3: CAISGGSGELFF. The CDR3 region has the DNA TGTGCCATCTCCGGCGGAAGCGGGGAGCTGTTTTTT.

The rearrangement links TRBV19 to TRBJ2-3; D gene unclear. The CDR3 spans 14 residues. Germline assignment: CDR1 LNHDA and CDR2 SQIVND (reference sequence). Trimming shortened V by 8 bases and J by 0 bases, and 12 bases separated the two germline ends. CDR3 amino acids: CASSSGHSTDTQYF. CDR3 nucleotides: TGTGCCAGTTCCAGTGGGCATAGCACAGATACGCAGTATTTT.

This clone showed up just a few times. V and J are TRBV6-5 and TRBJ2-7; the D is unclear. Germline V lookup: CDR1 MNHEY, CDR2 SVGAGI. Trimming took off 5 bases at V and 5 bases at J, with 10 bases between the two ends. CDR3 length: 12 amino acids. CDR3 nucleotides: TGTGCCAGCAGTCCCCGACATAACGAGCAGTACTTC. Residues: CASSPRHNEQYF.

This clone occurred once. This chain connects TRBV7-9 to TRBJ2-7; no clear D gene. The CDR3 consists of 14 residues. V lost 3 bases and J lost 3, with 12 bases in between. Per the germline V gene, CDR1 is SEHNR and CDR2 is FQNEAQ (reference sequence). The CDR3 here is CASSFVDGIYEQYF. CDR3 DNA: TGTGCCAGCAGCTTTGTGGATGGGATCTACGAGCAGTACTTC. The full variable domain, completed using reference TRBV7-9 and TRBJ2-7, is DTGVSQNPRHKITKRGQNVTFRCDPISEHNRLYWYRQTLGQGPEFLTYFQNEAQLEKSRLLSDRFSAERPKGSFSTLEIQRTEQGDSAMYLCASSFVDGIYEQYFGPGTRLTVT.

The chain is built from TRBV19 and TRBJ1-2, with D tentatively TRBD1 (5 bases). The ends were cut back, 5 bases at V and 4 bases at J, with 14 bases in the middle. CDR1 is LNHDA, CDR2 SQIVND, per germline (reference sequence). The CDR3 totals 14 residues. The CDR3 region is CASSSPRRGYGYTF. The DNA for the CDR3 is TGTGCCAGTAGTTCCCCCCGGAGGGGCTATGGCTACACCTTC.

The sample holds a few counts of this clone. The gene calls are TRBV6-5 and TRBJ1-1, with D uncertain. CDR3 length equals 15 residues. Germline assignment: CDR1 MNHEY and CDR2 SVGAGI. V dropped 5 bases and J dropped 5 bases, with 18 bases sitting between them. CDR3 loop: CASSPSWGMMTEAFF. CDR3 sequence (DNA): TGTGCCAGCAGTCCCTCTTGGGGAATGATGACTGAAGCTTTCTTT.

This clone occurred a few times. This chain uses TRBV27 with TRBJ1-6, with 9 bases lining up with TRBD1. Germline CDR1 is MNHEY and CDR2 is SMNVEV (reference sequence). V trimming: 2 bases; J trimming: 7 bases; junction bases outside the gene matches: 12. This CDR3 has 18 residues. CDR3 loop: CASSLEGSVGTGNSPLHF. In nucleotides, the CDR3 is TGTGCCAGCAGTTTAGAGGGAAGTGTAGGGACAGGGAATTCACCCCTCCACTTT.

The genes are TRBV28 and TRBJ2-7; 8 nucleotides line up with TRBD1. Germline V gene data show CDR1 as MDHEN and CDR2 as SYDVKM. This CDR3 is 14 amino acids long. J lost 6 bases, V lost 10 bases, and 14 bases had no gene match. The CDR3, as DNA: TGTGCCACCGTAGACAGGGGAGTTCGTCGCGAGCAGTACTTC. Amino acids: CATVDRGVRREQYF.

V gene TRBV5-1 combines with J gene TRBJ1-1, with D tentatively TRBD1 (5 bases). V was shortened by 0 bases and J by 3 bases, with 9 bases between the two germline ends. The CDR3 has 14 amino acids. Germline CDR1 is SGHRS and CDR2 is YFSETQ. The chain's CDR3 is CASSLGRVDTEAFF. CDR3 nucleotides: TGCGCCAGCAGCTTGGGCAGGGTGGACACTGAAGCTTTCTTT.

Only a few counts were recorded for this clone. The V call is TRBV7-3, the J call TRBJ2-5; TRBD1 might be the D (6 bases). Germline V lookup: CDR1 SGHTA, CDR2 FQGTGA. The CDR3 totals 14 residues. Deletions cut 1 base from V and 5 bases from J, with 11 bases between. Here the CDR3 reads CASSLNRASETQYF. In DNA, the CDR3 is TGTGCCAGCAGCTTAAACAGGGCGTCGGAGACCCAGTACTTC.

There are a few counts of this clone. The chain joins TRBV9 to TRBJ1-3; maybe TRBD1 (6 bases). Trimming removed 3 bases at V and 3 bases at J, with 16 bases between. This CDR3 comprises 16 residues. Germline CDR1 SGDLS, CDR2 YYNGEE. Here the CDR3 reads CASSAQLGGGGNTIYF. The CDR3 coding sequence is TGTGCCAGCAGCGCCCAACTAGGGGGTGGTGGAAACACCATATATTTT. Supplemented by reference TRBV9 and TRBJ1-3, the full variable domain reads DSGVTQTPKHLITATGQRVTLRCSPRSGDLSVYWYQQSLDQGLQFLIQYYNGEERAKGNILERFSAQQFPDLHSELNLSSLELGDSALYFCASSAQLGGGGNTIYFGEGSWLTVV.

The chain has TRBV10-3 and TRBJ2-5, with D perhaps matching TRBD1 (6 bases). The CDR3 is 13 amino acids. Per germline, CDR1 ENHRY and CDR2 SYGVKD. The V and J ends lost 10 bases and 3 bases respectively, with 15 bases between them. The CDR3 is CATRGGVEETQYF. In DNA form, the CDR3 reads TGTGCCACCAGGGGTGGGGTGGAAGAGACCCAGTACTTC.

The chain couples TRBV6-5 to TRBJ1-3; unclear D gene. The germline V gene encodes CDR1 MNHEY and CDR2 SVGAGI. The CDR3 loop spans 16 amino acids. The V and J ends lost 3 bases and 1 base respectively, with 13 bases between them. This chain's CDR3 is CASSYGGIRSGNTIYF. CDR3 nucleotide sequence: TGTGCCAGCAGTTATGGCGGAATTCGATCTGGAAACACCATATATTTT.

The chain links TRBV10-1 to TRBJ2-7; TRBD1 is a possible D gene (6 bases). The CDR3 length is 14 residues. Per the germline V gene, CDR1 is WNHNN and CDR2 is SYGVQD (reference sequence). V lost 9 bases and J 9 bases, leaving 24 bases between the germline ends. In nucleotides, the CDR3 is TGCGCCAGAAAACGGGACAAATGTTCGTCCGGGCAGTACTTC. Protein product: CARKRDKCSSGQYF.

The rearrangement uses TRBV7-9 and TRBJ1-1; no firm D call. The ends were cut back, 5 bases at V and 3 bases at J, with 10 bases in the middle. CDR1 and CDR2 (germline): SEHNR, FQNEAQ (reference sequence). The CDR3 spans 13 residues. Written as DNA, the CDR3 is TGTGCCAGCAGCGTCCTATTAGACACTGAAGCTTTCTTT. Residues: CASSVLLDTEAFF.

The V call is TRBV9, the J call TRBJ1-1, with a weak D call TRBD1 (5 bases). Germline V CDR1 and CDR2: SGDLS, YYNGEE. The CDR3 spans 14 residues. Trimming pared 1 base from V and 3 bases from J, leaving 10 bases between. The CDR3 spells CASSVRGSDTEAFF. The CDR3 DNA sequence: TGTGCCAGCAGCGTAAGGGGTTCAGACACTGAAGCTTTCTTT.

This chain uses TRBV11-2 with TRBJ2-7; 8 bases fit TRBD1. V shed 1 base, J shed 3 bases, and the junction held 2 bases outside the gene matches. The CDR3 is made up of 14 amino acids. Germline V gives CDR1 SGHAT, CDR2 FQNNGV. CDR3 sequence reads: CASSLAQGVYEQYF. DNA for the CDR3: TGTGCCAGCAGCTTAGCACAGGGGGTCTACGAGCAGTACTTC.

The CDR3: CASSFGPGQGPDTQYF. As DNA, the CDR3 is TGTGCCAGCAGCTTTGGACCGGGACAGGGACCAGATACGCAGTATTTT. V is TRBV5-4 and J is TRBJ2-3; 9 bases agree with TRBD1. The CDR3 spans 16 residues. V lost 2 bases and J lost 4; bases outside the gene matches: 8. Germline V CDR1 and CDR2: SGHNT, YYREEE (reference sequence).

CDR3 coding DNA: TGTGCCAGCAGTAGGGGACAGCCCACAGATACGCAGTATTTT. Protein sequence: CASSRGQPTDTQYF. The chain is built from TRBV6-1 and TRBJ2-3; 7 positions agree with TRBD1. Germline CDR1 and CDR2: MNHNS and SASEGT. V shed 5 bases, J shed 2 bases, and the junction held 4 bases outside the gene matches. The CDR3 has 14 residues.

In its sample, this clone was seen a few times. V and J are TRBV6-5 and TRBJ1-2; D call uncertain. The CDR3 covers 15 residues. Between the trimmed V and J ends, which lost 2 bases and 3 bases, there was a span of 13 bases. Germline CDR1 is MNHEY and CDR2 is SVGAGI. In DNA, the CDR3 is TGTGCCAGCAGTTACGTATACAGCGACTACTATGGCTACACCTTC. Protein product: CASSYVYSDYYGYTF.

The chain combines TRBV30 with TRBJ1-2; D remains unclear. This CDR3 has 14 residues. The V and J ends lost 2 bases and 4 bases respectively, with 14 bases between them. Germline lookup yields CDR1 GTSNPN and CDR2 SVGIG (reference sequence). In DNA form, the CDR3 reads TGTGCCTGGAGTTCCACGAACGGGATCTATGGCTACACCTTC. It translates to CAWSSTNGIYGYTF.

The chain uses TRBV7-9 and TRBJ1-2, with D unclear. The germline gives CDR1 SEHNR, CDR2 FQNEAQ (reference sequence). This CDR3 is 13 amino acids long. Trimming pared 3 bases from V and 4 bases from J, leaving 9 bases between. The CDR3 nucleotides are TGTGCCAGCAGCTTGGTAGGGTTCTATGGCTACACCTTC. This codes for CASSLVGFYGYTF.

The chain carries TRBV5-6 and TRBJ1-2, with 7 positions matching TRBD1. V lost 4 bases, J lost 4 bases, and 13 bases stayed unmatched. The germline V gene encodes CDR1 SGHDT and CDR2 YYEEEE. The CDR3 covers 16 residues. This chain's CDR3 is CASSLIRQGPSYGYTF. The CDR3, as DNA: TGTGCCAGCAGCCTAATACGACAGGGCCCCTCCTATGGCTACACCTTC.

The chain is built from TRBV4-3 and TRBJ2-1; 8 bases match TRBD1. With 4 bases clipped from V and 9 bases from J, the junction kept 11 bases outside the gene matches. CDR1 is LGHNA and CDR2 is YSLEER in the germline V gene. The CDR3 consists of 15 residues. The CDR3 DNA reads TGCGCCAGCAGCCGCGAAGTCGGAGGGACAGGTGAGCAGTTCTTC. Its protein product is CASSREVGGTGEQFF.